These T cell receptor beta chains were read from a single sample in a study of blood T cell repertoires in COVID-19. Assay used: immunoSEQ multiplex PCR; TCRdb lists only in-frame clones, some missing. The data show more than 200,000 clones, about 85% seen once. Sequenced sample: PBMCs or T cells enriched from blood (not recorded which). Receptors were obtained from a man younger than 40 who had recovered from COVID-19. Each CDR3 is given with its conserved first and last residue. D genes are given only for firm matches. Clone size is shown for a subset of rows, as once, few, many or a class of expanded clone.

V	J	size	D	CDR3	DNA
TRBV19	TRBJ1-6	.	TRBD1	CASSISQGVWSSPLHF	TGTGCCAGTAGTATATCCCAGGGGGTCTGGAGTTCACCCCTCCACTTT
TRBV2	TRBJ1-1	.	.	CASSEVVPGDTEAFF	TGTGCCAGCAGTGAAGTGGTGCCGGGGGACACTGAAGCTTTCTTT
TRBV28	TRBJ2-1	.	TRBD1	CASSPQTGVWSEQFF	TGTGCCAGCAGTCCTCAGACAGGGGTGTGGAGTGAGCAGTTCTTC
TRBV30	TRBJ1-4	few	.	CAWSRNRANEKLFF	TGTGCCTGGAGTCGTAACCGGGCTAATGAAAAACTGTTTTTT
TRBV6-1	TRBJ1-5	few	TRBD1	CASSELNRGFNQPQHF	TGTGCCAGCAGTGAACTAAACAGGGGGTTTAATCAGCCCCAGCATTTT
TRBV10-2	TRBJ2-1	.	TRBD1	CASQFDTGGFNEQFF	TGCGCCAGCCAGTTCGACACAGGGGGTTTCAATGAGCAGTTCTTC
TRBV25-1	TRBJ2-7	.	.	CASSEPGLSSYEQYF	TGTGCCAGCAGTGAGCCAGGGTTGAGCTCCTACGAGCAGTACTTC
TRBV3-1/TRBV3-2	TRBJ2-3	.	.	CASSQGADSFTDTQYF	TGTGCCAGCAGCCAAGGCGCGGATTCCTTCACAGATACGCAGTATTTT
TRBV7-9	TRBJ2-1	once	TRBD2	CASRPGTSGYNEQFF	TGTGCCAGCAGGCCCGGGACTAGCGGATACAATGAGCAGTTCTTC
TRBV19	TRBJ1-2	few	.	CASLPPGANYGYTF	TGTGCCAGTCTTCCTCCAGGGGCTAACTATGGCTACACCTTC
TRBV25-1	TRBJ2-1	.	TRBD1	CASSELIGGAYNEQFF	TGTGCCAGCAGTGAACTCATAGGGGGCGCCTACAATGAGCAGTTCTTC
TRBV2	TRBJ1-5	.	.	CASSGEGLSNQPQHF	TGTGCCAGCAGTGGAGAGGGTCTTAGCAATCAGCCCCAGCATTTT
TRBV19	TRBJ1-5	.	TRBD1	CASSIVPRGPEGSNQPQHF	TGTGCCAGTAGTATAGTCCCCAGGGGGCCCGAAGGAAGCAATCAGCCCCAGCATTTT
TRBV19	TRBJ1-5	few	.	CASCSVGSGVANQPQHF	TGTGCCAGTTGTTCCGTGGGTTCAGGGGTGGCCAATCAGCCCCAGCATTTT
TRBV5-1	TRBJ2-3	.	TRBD2	CASRAGGLSPTDTQYF	TGCGCCAGCCGGGCGGGGGGGCTAAGTCCAACAGATACGCAGTATTTT
TRBV7-2	TRBJ2-1	.	TRBD2	CASNPLGKAGVEQFF	TGTGCCAGCAACCCTCTCGGCAAAGCGGGAGTTGAGCAGTTCTTC
TRBV7-2	TRBJ2-7	.	.	CASSRTSRTGLIAYEQYF	TGTGCCAGCAGCCGCACCTCCCGTACAGGACTAATCGCCTACGAGCAGTACTTC
TRBV7-2	TRBJ1-3	.	TRBD1	CASSLVYRDRGNTIYF	TGTGCCAGCAGCTTAGTTTACCGGGACAGGGGAAACACCATATATTTT
TRBV2	TRBJ2-7	few	.	CASSTGIYEQYF	TGTGCCAGCAGTACAGGAATCTACGAGCAGTACTTC
TRBV7-8	TRBJ1-1	.	TRBD1	CASSSRYIGQVEAFF	TGTGCCAGCAGCTCGCGATACATTGGACAGGTTGAAGCTTTCTTT
TRBV2	TRBJ2-3	.	.	CATDDSLTTDTQYF	TGTGCCACCGATGACAGCCTTACCACAGATACGCAGTATTTT
TRBV12-3/TRBV12-4	TRBJ2-7	.	.	CASSFGGYEQYF	TGTGCCAGCAGTTTCGGGGGATACGAGCAGTACTTC
TRBV24-1	TRBJ1-5	many	TRBD1	CATDEKGQGAKQPQHF	TGTGCCACCGATGAAAAGGGACAGGGGGCGAAACAGCCCCAGCATTTT